Each of the 27 T cell receptor beta chains below was sequenced from the same sample in a study of memory CD4+ T cells and cytomegalovirus serostatus. Assay used: immunoSEQ multiplex PCR; TCRdb lists only in-frame clones, some missing. Among about 59,000 clones listed, around 82% were seen once. The sort gate was single viable CD3+CD4+CD8-CD45RO+ cells for memory CD4+ T cells. The source material was memory CD4+ T cells from blood. The receptors were sampled from an adult in good health and CMV-seronegative. Some clones in this sample may be carry-over from other donors' samples.

Concerning this clone: Within the sample, other DNA sequences also encode this same CDR3. The chain links TRBV7-2 to TRBJ2-3; D not resolved. The V gene lost 1 base and the J gene lost 5 bases, with 4 bases spanning the gap. CDR3 length: 12 amino acids. From germline, CDR1 is SGHTA and CDR2 FQGNSA. The CDR3 here is CASSLVRDTQYF. CDR3 DNA sequence: TGTGCCAGCAGCTTAGTTAGAGATACGCAGTATTTT.

This chain's CDR3 is CAWSTGSRGEKLFF. Here the CDR3 DNA reads TGTGCCTGGAGTACGGGATCAAGAGGAGAAAAACTGTTTTTT. J is TRBJ1-4 and V is TRBV30; D gene uncertain. Germline V gene lookup returns CDR1 GTSNPN and CDR2 SVGIG (reference sequence). Deletions cut 2 bases from V and 8 bases from J, with 15 bases between. This CDR3 contains 14 residues. The full variable domain, its missing parts supplied by reference TRBV30 and TRBJ1-4, is SQTIHQWPATLVQPVGSPLSLECTVEGTSNPNLYWYRQAAGRGLQLLFYSVGIGQISSEVPQNLSASRPQDRQFILSSKKLLLSDSGFYLCAWSTGSRGEKLFFGSGTQLSVL.

The rearrangement joins TRBV19 to TRBJ1-5, with a possible D match to TRBD1 (5 bases). V lost 3 bases to trimming and J lost 0 bases, with 9 bases between them. This CDR3 is built from 15 residues. Germline values: CDR1 LNHDA, CDR2 SQIVND (reference sequence). CDR3 nucleotides: TGTGCCAGTAGTATTCCAGGGTATAGCAATCAGCCCCAGCATTTT. Translating it yields CASSIPGYSNQPQHF.

V gene TRBV7-9 combines with J gene TRBJ1-1; no clear D gene. The CDR3 extends over 13 amino acids. Looked up from germline, CDR1 is SEHNR and CDR2 is FQNEAQ (reference sequence). V lost 5 bases to trimming and J lost 3 bases, with 10 bases between them. The CDR3 coding sequence is TGTGCCAGCAGCCGAAACGGGGACACTGAAGCTTTCTTT. This sequence encodes CASSRNGDTEAFF.

The genes are TRBV12-5 and TRBJ2-5, with TRBD2 identical over 13 bases. CDR3 size: 17 residues. Germline CDR1 reads LGHNT; CDR2 reads FRNRAP. Trimming cost V 6 bases and J 4 bases; bases outside gene matches: 11. The CDR3 DNA reads TGTGCTAGTGGAAGGACTAGCGGGGGCCCGCCGAGAGAGACCCAGTACTTC. Its translation is CASGRTSGGPPRETQYF.

The rearrangement joins TRBV29-1 to TRBJ1-2, with D unresolved. CDR3 length: 11 amino acids. Germline V gene sequence: CDR1 SQVTM, CDR2 ANQGSEA. V shed 7 bases and J shed 9 bases, with 15 bases lying between them. CDR3 nucleotide sequence: TGCAGCGGCATCGGGCAGGAGAGCTACACCTTC. Amino acid sequence: CSGIGQESYTF.

Written as DNA, the CDR3 is TGTGCCTGGAGACCGATAGTAGTTGAGACCCAGTACTTC. Translation: CAWRPIVVETQYF. This sequence joins TRBV30 and TRBJ2-5; D unresolved. The CDR3 loop spans 13 amino acids. Germline V gene data show CDR1 as GTSNPN and CDR2 as SVGIG (reference sequence). V lost 3 bases and J lost 5, with 13 bases in between.

The V gene is TRBV7-8, the J gene TRBJ1-5; tentatively, D is TRBD1 (5 bases). Germline CDR1 and CDR2: SGHVS and FQNEAQ. V dropped 2 bases and J dropped 7 bases, with 15 bases sitting between them. The CDR3 totals 15 residues. CDR3: CASSLSGGASQPQHF. CDR3 coding DNA: TGTGCCAGCAGCTTAAGTGGAGGGGCGAGCCAGCCCCAGCATTTT.

This clone was observed a few times. Other DNA sequences in the same sample also yield this CDR3. This chain uses TRBV5-1 with TRBJ2-5; the match to TRBD2 covers 14 bases. The germline V gene encodes CDR1 SGHRS and CDR2 YFSETQ. V shed 2 bases and J 1 base; nucleotides not matched to a gene: 1. The CDR3 spans 16 residues. DNA for the CDR3: TGCGCCAGCAGCTTCGGGACTAGCGGGGGCCAAGAGACCCAGTACTTC. Translating gives CASSFGTSGGQETQYF.

The V gene is TRBV28, the J gene TRBJ2-7; the D gene is possibly TRBD1 (5 bases). V shed 2 bases and J shed 3 bases, with 11 bases lying between them. CDR1 and CDR2 from the germline V gene are MDHEN and SYDVKM. The CDR3 totals 14 residues. The CDR3 loop reads CASSLSSQGYEQYF. The DNA for the CDR3 is TGTGCCAGCAGTTTAAGTTCCCAGGGCTACGAGCAGTACTTC.

This chain connects TRBV9 to TRBJ2-5; TRBD2 aligns across 12 bases. The CDR3 is made up of 18 amino acids. Germline assignment: CDR1 SGDLS and CDR2 YYNGEE. Losses at the gene ends were 4 bases for V and 3 bases for J; bases not matched to a gene: 13. CDR3 sequence reads: CASSPRTSGILREETQYF. In DNA, the CDR3 is TGTGCCAGCAGCCCGAGGACTAGCGGGATACTGCGCGAAGAGACCCAGTACTTC.

The chain couples TRBV6-4 to TRBJ2-1, with D uncertain. The germline V gene encodes CDR1 MRHNA and CDR2 SNTAGT. This CDR3 has 15 residues. The V gene lost 5 bases and the J gene lost 0 bases, with 11 bases spanning the gap. The CDR3 here is CASSLTVSSYNEQFF. The CDR3 region has the DNA TGTGCCAGCAGTTTGACGGTGAGCTCCTACAATGAGCAGTTCTTC.

The chain links TRBV5-1 to TRBJ1-1; 7 bases align to TRBD1. The V segment lost 4 bases and the J segment 3 bases; nucleotides outside the gene matches: 9. Germline loops: CDR1 SGHRS, CDR2 YFSETQ. The CDR3 runs to 15 residues. CDR3 coding DNA: TGCGCCAGCAGCCCCGACAGGGTAGATGACACTGAAGCTTTCTTT. Translation: CASSPDRVDDTEAFF.

This clone was recorded only once. This specimen includes other DNA sequences encoding the same CDR3. The CDR3, as DNA: TGTGCCAGCAGCGTTAGCGGACAGAGCTCCTATAATTCACCCCTCCACTTT. This translates into CASSVSGQSSYNSPLHF. The chain links TRBV9 to TRBJ1-6; possible D gene TRBD1, 6 bases. V lost 2 bases to trimming and J lost 0 bases, with 12 bases between them. Germline V lookup: CDR1 SGDLS, CDR2 YYNGEE. The CDR3 runs 17 residues.

The chain couples TRBV5-3 to TRBJ1-3; D remains unclear. TRBV5-3 is assigned to the ORF class and has an uncertain function. The V end was cut by 0 bases, the J end by 5 bases, with 15 bases between. The CDR3 totals 16 residues. CDR3 residues: CARSLEFGARRNTIYF. The DNA of the CDR3 is TGTGCCAGAAGCTTGGAGTTTGGCGCCAGAAGAAACACCATATATTTT.

The chain has TRBV5-6 and TRBJ1-4; D call uncertain. From germline, CDR1 is SGHDT and CDR2 YYEEEE. The CDR3 sequence is 16 residues long. V lost 3 bases, J lost 0 bases, and 12 bases lay in between. The CDR3 DNA is TGTGCCAGCAGCTGGTACGACATTTCAACTAATGAAAAACTGTTTTTT. Translated: CASSWYDISTNEKLFF.

The chain carries TRBV18 and TRBJ1-2; D not resolved. The germline CDR1 and CDR2 sequences are KGHSH and LQKENI. The CDR3 is made up of 13 amino acids. The germline V and J ends were trimmed by 3 bases and 6 bases, with 11 bases remaining between them. The CDR3: CASSPQTHHGYTF. CDR3 DNA: TGTGCCAGCTCACCGCAGACACACCATGGCTACACCTTC.

The genes are TRBV7-8 and TRBJ1-4; D not certain. The CDR3 extends over 14 amino acids. Trimming removed 1 base from V and 0 bases from J, with 3 bases in between. Germline V gene data show CDR1 as SGHVS and CDR2 as FQNEAQ. This CDR3 reads CASSLGTTNEKLFF. The CDR3 DNA sequence: TGTGCCAGCAGCTTAGGAACAACTAATGAAAAACTGTTTTTT.

This chain uses TRBV28 with TRBJ2-1; D tentatively fits TRBD1 or TRBD2 (6 bases each). From germline, CDR1 is MDHEN and CDR2 SYDVKM. The germline V and J ends were trimmed by 7 bases and 8 bases, with 12 bases remaining between them. This CDR3 comprises 12 residues. CDR3 DNA: TGTGCCAGCACAGAGGGGGGCCATGAGCAGTTCTTC. Its protein is CASTEGGHEQFF.

The rearrangement joins TRBV5-8 to TRBJ2-3, with D uncertain. This CDR3 has 15 amino acids. The V end was cut by 3 bases, the J end by 4 bases, with 15 bases between. Germline-derived CDR1 and CDR2 are SGHTS and YDEGEE. DNA of the CDR3: TGTGCCAGCAGCTCCTTTGCTACTCGTTCAGATACGCAGTATTTT. Translating it yields CASSSFATRSDTQYF.

The DNA for the CDR3 is TGTGCCAGCAGTTTAAGAGTTAACTATGGCTACACCTTC. Protein sequence: CASSLRVNYGYTF. The chain combines TRBV28 with TRBJ1-2, with unresolved D. Germline V lookup: CDR1 MDHEN, CDR2 SYDVKM. CDR3 length: 13 amino acids. Deletions cut 2 bases from V and 1 base from J, with 5 bases between.

This rearrangement joins TRBV6-5 to TRBJ2-4; 11 bases are a match to TRBD1. The germline CDR1 and CDR2 sequences are MNHEY and SVGAGI. With V trimmed by 1 base and J by 3 bases, 2 bases remained unmatched. CDR3 length equals 16 residues. The CDR3 reads CASSYWDRGIKNIQYF. As DNA, the CDR3 is TGTGCCAGCAGTTACTGGGACAGGGGGATCAAAAACATTCAGTACTTC.

This clone was counted a few times. The chain couples TRBV19 to TRBJ1-5; no reliable D call. This CDR3 is 18 amino acids long. Germline V gene lookup returns CDR1 LNHDA and CDR2 SQIVND (reference sequence). The V end was cut by 2 bases, the J end by 0 bases, with 17 bases between. The CDR3 DNA follows: TGTGCCAGTAGTATACTTGGACGGGGTTACCTTAGCAATCAGCCCCAGCATTTT. It is translated as CASSILGRGYLSNQPQHF.

V usage is TRBV4-1 and J usage is TRBJ1-1; 7 bases match TRBD1. This CDR3 spans 15 amino acids. Germline-derived CDR1 and CDR2 are MGHRA and YSYEKL. The V gene end was trimmed by 4 bases and the J gene end by 0 bases; junction bases not matched to a gene: 5. The CDR3 nucleotides read TGCGCCAGCAGCCTGAGGACAGGCATGAACACTGAAGCTTTCTTT. Its protein product is CASSLRTGMNTEAFF.

The chain has TRBV7-9 and TRBJ2-1, with no clear D. The ends were cut back, 0 bases at V and 5 bases at J, with 8 bases in the middle. Looked up from germline, CDR1 is SEHNR and CDR2 is FQNEAQ (reference sequence). The CDR3 is 14 amino acids. The CDR3 DNA sequence: TGTGCCAGCAGCTTAGCGTACCGAAACAATGAGCAGTTCTTC. It is translated as CASSLAYRNNEQFF.

The chain joins TRBV7-2 to TRBJ2-3; D unclear. The CDR3 runs to 12 residues. V lost 1 base to trimming and J lost 4 bases, with 3 bases between them. Germline V CDR1 and CDR2: SGHTA, FQGNSA. CDR3 bases: TGTGCCAGCAGCTTAGTTCCAGATACGCAGTATTTT. Translating it yields CASSLVPDTQYF.

As for this clone: The CDR3 end shows no conserved phenylalanine or tryptophan, and so a read error is likely. This chain connects TRBV30 to TRBJ1-1, with 8 bases lining up with TRBD1. V lost 5 bases to trimming and J lost 7 bases; unmatched junction nucleotides: 6. CDR3 length equals 12 residues. The germline V gene has CDR1 GTSNPN and CDR2 SVGIG (reference sequence). The CDR3 DNA is TGTGCCTGGGGGTCCGACAGGGGTGAAGCTTTCTCT. Its protein is CAWGSDRGEAFS.